This TCR beta chain was identified during a study of blood T cell repertoires in COVID-19. On the study more broadly: Nucleic acid was either cDNA or gDNA, and it came from T cells, B-cell-depleted T cells, or PBMCs.

Looked up from germline, CDR1 is SNHLY and CDR2 is FYNNEI. V was pared by 6 bases and J by 0 bases, with 5 bases of the junction left unmatched. The CDR3 spans 17 residues. Original methodology: Amplification of reference gene primers was used by the study to estimate nucleated cell counts. The table came from immunoSEQ multiplex PCR; TCRdb's copy has only in-frame clones and leaves some out. From that table come the V and J calls and clone size; the DNA was used to work out D and trimming. The sample yields 150,000 to 200,000 clones, 89% seen once. This chain joins TRBV2 and TRBJ2-6, with 10 bases fitting TRBD1. The clonotype was recovered from a man younger than 35 who had recovered from COVID-19. The sample taken for sequencing was peripheral blood. The CDR3 nucleotides read TGTGCCAGCAGGGCCGGGACAGGGGACTCTGGGGCCAACGTCCTGACTTTC. Protein sequence: CASRAGTGDSGANVLTF.